The 29 T cell receptor beta chains listed next were all sequenced from one sample in a study of TIL therapy for anti-PD-1-resistant metastatic lung cancer. Time point described: pre-treatment sample, taken before nivolumab and TIL therapy. Sequencing used immunoSEQ v3. Sequenced by immunoSEQ multiplex PCR; TCRdb stores in-frame clones only, minus some. The profile covers more than 20,000 clones, with about 71% appearing a single time and roughly 1.9% taken by the ten largest. The sequenced sample was blood, obtained at baseline. The receptors originated from a person aged 25 to 80 with non-small cell lung cancer.

This chain uses TRBV3-1 (or the pseudogene TRBV3-2) with TRBJ2-2; D gene uncertain. This CDR3 region has 11 residues. CDR1 is LGHDT and CDR2 is YNNKEL in the germline V gene (reference sequence). Trimming shortened V by 5 bases and J by 5 bases, and 3 bases separated the two germline ends. The CDR3 nucleotides read TGTGCCAGCAGCGAAACCGGGGAGCTGTTTTTT. Translation gives CASSETGELFF.

The rearrangement links TRBV27 to TRBJ2-1; 7 bases fit TRBD1. V gave up 6 bases and J gave up 9 bases; unmatched junction bases: 8. Looked up from germline, CDR1 is MNHEY and CDR2 is SMNVEV (reference sequence). The CDR3 consists of 13 residues. The DNA of the CDR3 is TGTGCCAGCAGAGAGACAGGGTGGATTGAGCAGTTCTTC. It is translated as CASRETGWIEQFF.

J is TRBJ2-7 and V is TRBV9; 8 nucleotides align to TRBD2. There are 16 residues in the CDR3. CDR1 and CDR2 from the germline V gene are SGDLS and YYNGEE. The V gene end was trimmed by 3 bases and the J gene end by 0 bases; junction bases not matched to a gene: 8. DNA for the CDR3: TGTGCCAGCAGCGCCCACTCCGGGACTAGCTCCTACGAGCAGTACTTC. Amino acid sequence: CASSAHSGTSSYEQYF. The whole variable domain, remainder taken from reference TRBV9 and TRBJ2-7, is DSGVTQTPKHLITATGQRVTLRCSPRSGDLSVYWYQQSLDQGLQFLIQYYNGEERAKGNILERFSAQQFPDLHSELNLSSLELGDSALYFCASSAHSGTSSYEQYFGPGTRLTVT.

This clone has just a few counts. The J gene is TRBJ2-7, the V gene TRBV2, with D unresolved. V was cut by 8 bases and J by 5 bases, with 19 bases left in between. From germline, CDR1 is SNHLY and CDR2 FYNNEI. This CDR3 is 14 amino acids long. CDR3 region: CASGPGNWVHEQYF. The CDR3 region has the DNA TGTGCCAGCGGCCCTGGGAATTGGGTTCACGAGCAGTACTTC.

This clone was recorded once. At one end, the junction sequence differs from germline, possibly due to a read error. The V and J genes are TRBV24-1 and TRBJ2-3; D may be TRBD1 or TRBD2 (5 bases each). The CDR3 length is 14 residues. The V gene's germline CDR1 is KGHDR and CDR2 SFDVKD. CDR3: CASSFGGAADTQYF. DNA for the CDR3: TGTGCCTCCAGTTTTGGGGGAGCGGCAGATACGCAGTATTTT.

The chain links TRBV2 to TRBJ1-6, with no clear D. This CDR3 region has 13 residues. Germline values: CDR1 SNHLY, CDR2 FYNNEI. Trimming removed 7 bases at V and 7 bases at J, with 11 bases between. The DNA of the CDR3 is TGTGCCAGCACCGACTCGAGGAATTCACCCCTCCACTTT. It is translated as CASTDSRNSPLHF.

V usage is TRBV2 and J usage is TRBJ1-5, with D unclear. The V end was cut by 6 bases, the J end by 7 bases, with 19 bases between. In germline, CDR1 is SNHLY, CDR2 FYNNEI. This CDR3 contains 15 residues. CDR3 DNA: TGTGCCAGCAGGGGCCAGGAGAGTAGGCGGCAGCCCCAGCATTTT. Its protein is CASRGQESRRQPQHF.

The chain uses TRBV6-5 and TRBJ2-1; D gene unclear. Germline CDR1 MNHEY, CDR2 SVGAGI. The germline V and J ends were trimmed by 5 bases and 4 bases, with 9 bases remaining between them. The CDR3 spans 13 residues. The CDR3 loop reads CASSPWTYNEQFF. The CDR3 nucleotides are TGTGCCAGCAGTCCCTGGACGTACAATGAGCAGTTCTTC.

The DNA for the CDR3 is TGCGCCAGCAGCTTTGGGACTAGCGGGAGGGCAAGGGAGCAGTACTTC. As protein: CASSFGTSGRAREQYF. The chain links TRBV5-1 to TRBJ2-7; the match to TRBD2 covers 16 bases. V shed 2 bases, J shed 7 bases, and the junction held 6 bases outside the gene matches. This CDR3 comprises 16 residues. Germline values: CDR1 SGHRS, CDR2 YFSETQ.

The chain combines TRBV7-9 with TRBJ2-7; D is possibly TRBD1 or TRBD2 (5 bases each). Trimming cost V 4 bases and J 2 bases, with 12 bases left between them. Per germline, CDR1 SEHNR and CDR2 FQNEAQ (reference sequence). The CDR3 contains 14 residues. In nucleotides, the CDR3 is TGTGCCAGCAGCTCATCCCGGGGCACCTACGAGCAGTACTTC. This encodes CASSSSRGTYEQYF.

This clone was seen only a few times. The gene calls are TRBV19 and TRBJ1-3; 7 bases are shared with TRBD1. Germline V lookup: CDR1 LNHDA, CDR2 SQIVND (reference sequence). The CDR3 is 15 residues long. This chain's CDR3 is CASIGTAGSGNTIYF. CDR3 coding DNA: TGTGCATCTATCGGGACAGCCGGCTCTGGAAACACCATATATTTT.

The rearrangement joins TRBV6-5 to TRBJ2-3; D remains ambiguous. This CDR3 is built from 14 residues. Between the trimmed V and J ends, which lost 0 bases and 5 bases, there was a span of 9 bases. CDR1 is MNHEY, CDR2 SVGAGI, per germline. DNA of the CDR3: TGTGCCAGCAGTTACTCCCGGAATGGAGATACGCAGTATTTT. Its translation: CASSYSRNGDTQYF.

V is TRBV11-3 and J is TRBJ2-3; D may correspond to TRBD1 or TRBD2 (5 bases each). V lost 5 bases to trimming and J lost 5 bases, with 8 bases between them. The V gene's germline CDR1 is SGHNT and CDR2 YENEEA. This CDR3 region has 12 residues. The CDR3 protein is CASSRGGDTQYF. CDR3 DNA: TGTGCCAGCAGCCGTGGGGGAGATACGCAGTATTTT.

This clone was recorded a few times. The V call is TRBV20-1, the J call TRBJ1-1, with a weak D call TRBD1 (5 bases). Trimming removed 5 bases at V and 8 bases at J, with 9 bases between. The CDR3 has 10 residues. Germline-derived CDR1 and CDR2 are DFQATT and SNEGSKA (reference sequence). Here the CDR3 reads CSAEKGEAFF. DNA for the CDR3: TGCAGTGCTGAAAAGGGGGAAGCTTTCTTT.

The rearrangement joins TRBV6-2 or TRBV6-3 to TRBJ2-3; 8 nucleotides line up with TRBD2. The CDR3 sequence is 13 residues long. After removal of 6 bases from V and 6 bases from J, the junction contained 5 bases not matched to a gene. CDR1 and CDR2 from the germline V gene are MNHEY and SVGEGT. CDR3 sequence reads: CASRYGGADTQYF. The CDR3 DNA sequence: TGTGCCAGCAGATACGGGGGGGCGGATACGCAGTATTTT.

The genes are TRBV7-3 and TRBJ2-2; D remains ambiguous. CDR1 is SGHTA, CDR2 FQGTGA, per germline. The length of the CDR3 is 16 residues. V was clipped by 4 bases and J by 7 bases, with 19 bases between them. CDR3 in amino acids: CASSSRGGQIDGELFF. As DNA, the CDR3 is TGTGCCAGCAGCTCTCGAGGTGGGCAGATTGACGGGGAGCTGTTTTTT.

This chain joins TRBV5-6 and TRBJ1-1; 8 nucleotides line up with TRBD1. The junction had 17 bases not matched to a gene; V was cut back by 0 bases and J by 7 bases. Per germline, CDR1 SGHDT and CDR2 YYEEEE. The CDR3 has 18 residues. This CDR3 is CASSLALPRTGRRLEAFF. CDR3 in DNA: TGTGCCAGCAGCTTGGCTTTACCAAGGACAGGGAGACGTCTTGAAGCTTTCTTT.

The rearrangement links TRBV6-5 to TRBJ1-5; 10 bases fit TRBD1. The CDR3 extends over 15 amino acids. Losses at the gene ends were 7 bases for V and 4 bases for J; bases not matched to a gene: 7. Per germline, CDR1 MNHEY and CDR2 SVGAGI. CDR3 residues: CASIGGTGDNQPQHF. The DNA of the CDR3 is TGTGCCAGCATAGGGGGGACAGGGGATAATCAGCCCCAGCATTTT.

The gene calls are TRBV2 and TRBJ2-1, with a possible D match to TRBD2 (7 bases). The V and J ends lost 5 bases and 12 bases respectively, with 14 bases between them. The CDR3 is 12 amino acids. From germline, CDR1 is SNHLY and CDR2 FYNNEI. In DNA form, the CDR3 reads TGTGCCAGCAGTTACGGGGGGCTCCGGCAGTTCTTC. As protein: CASSYGGLRQFF.

The chain has TRBV5-6 and TRBJ1-1; D uncertain. The germline V gene has CDR1 SGHDT and CDR2 YYEEEE. This CDR3 is 14 amino acids long. Deletions cut 2 bases from V and 4 bases from J, with 12 bases between. The CDR3 DNA sequence: TGTGCCAGCAGCTTAGGACCACGAGTCACTGAAGCTTTCTTT. Amino acids: CASSLGPRVTEAFF.

V usage is TRBV6-1 and J usage is TRBJ2-3; tentatively, D is TRBD1 or TRBD2 (6 bases each). This CDR3 has 15 residues. V lost 0 bases and J lost 1, with 8 bases in between. The germline CDR1 and CDR2 sequences are MNHNS and SASEGT. CDR3 nucleotide sequence: TGTGCCAGCAGTGAAGCTAGGGGGGGCACAGATACGCAGTATTTT. Translating gives CASSEARGGTDTQYF.

This clone was observed a handful of times. The V gene is TRBV6-5, the J gene TRBJ2-7; TRBD2 agrees at 8 bases. The length of the CDR3 is 14 residues. Germline V gene lookup returns CDR1 MNHEY and CDR2 SVGAGI. V trimming: 8 bases; J trimming: 6 bases; junction bases outside the gene matches: 12. CDR3: CASEDGAGGFEQYF. The DNA for the CDR3 is TGTGCCAGCGAGGACGGGGCGGGAGGTTTCGAGCAGTACTTC.

The V and J genes are TRBV18 and TRBJ2-3, with 7 bases identical to TRBD1. The germline gives CDR1 KGHSH, CDR2 LQKENI. V lost 4 bases and J lost 4; bases outside the gene matches: 5. This CDR3 is 14 amino acids long. The CDR3 is CASSRLTGADTQYF. CDR3 in DNA: TGTGCCAGCTCACGCCTCACAGGGGCAGATACGCAGTATTTT. Complete variable domain (other parts from reference TRBV18 and TRBJ2-3): NAGVMQNPRHLVRRRGQEARLRCSPMKGHSHVYWYRQLPEEGLKFMVYLQKENIIDESGMPKERFSAEFPKEGPSILRIQQVVRGDSAAYFCASSRLTGADTQYFGPGTRLTVL.

V is TRBV18 and J is TRBJ1-1; 7 nucleotides align to TRBD1. This CDR3 spans 15 amino acids. V dropped 5 bases and J dropped 1; count of bases not matched to a gene: 7. Germline loops: CDR1 KGHSH, CDR2 LQKENI. The CDR3, as DNA: TGTGCCAGCTCAAACTATGGGACAGAGAACACTGAAGCTTTCTTT. It is translated as CASSNYGTENTEAFF.

The chain recombines TRBV19 with TRBJ1-6, with D possibly being TRBD1 (5 bases). The V end was cut by 3 bases, the J end by 10 bases, with 10 bases between. The CDR3 runs 13 residues. Germline CDR1 and CDR2: LNHDA and SQIVND (reference sequence). CDR3 bases: TGTGCCAGTAGTATGTCTGGGGACTCACCCCTCCACTTT. Translation: CASSMSGDSPLHF.

The chain is built from TRBV7-6 and TRBJ1-4; D is unclear. From germline, CDR1 is SGHVS and CDR2 FNYEAQ. The CDR3 totals 15 residues. Trimming took off 3 bases at V and 0 bases at J, with 8 bases between the two ends. This CDR3 is CASSFRPATNEKLFF. The CDR3 DNA is TGTGCCAGCAGCTTTAGACCCGCAACTAATGAAAAACTGTTTTTT.

The gene calls are TRBV6-2 or TRBV6-3 and TRBJ1-5; tentatively, D is TRBD1 (5 bases). V lost 2 bases to trimming and J lost 7 bases, with 6 bases between them. This CDR3 spans 12 amino acids. CDR1 and CDR2 (germline): MNHEY, SVGEGT. The CDR3 protein is CASSYGGQPQHF. CDR3 nucleotides: TGTGCCAGCAGTTACGGGGGGCAGCCCCAGCATTTT.

This clone was found a few times. The chain has TRBV24-1 and TRBJ1-5, with 9 bases lining up with TRBD1. With V trimmed by 10 bases and J by 2 bases, 8 bases remained unmatched. The CDR3 loop spans 15 amino acids. The germline CDR1 and CDR2 sequences are KGHDR and SFDVKD. CDR3 nucleotides: TGTGCCACGCGGGACAGGGCGATTGGCAATCAGCCCCAGCATTTT. Translating gives CATRDRAIGNQPQHF.

The chain links TRBV24-1 to TRBJ2-3; 9 positions agree with TRBD1. Unmatched junction bases numbered 4, after V lost 7 bases and J lost 0 bases. Per the germline V gene, CDR1 is KGHDR and CDR2 is SFDVKD. The CDR3 loop spans 15 amino acids. Here the CDR3 DNA reads TGTGCCACCAGCCCCGGGACAGGGAGCACAGATACGCAGTATTTT. Its protein is CATSPGTGSTDTQYF.